Each of the 9 T cell receptor beta chains below was sequenced from the same sample in a study of blood T cell repertoires in COVID-19. Repertoires were generated with immunoSEQ multiplex PCR, while TCRdb's copy carries only in-frame clones and drops some. The top ten clones hold over 5.5% of a sample with around 300,000 clones, 80% to 90% of them seen once. The specimen sequenced was peripheral blood. All receptors derive from a woman in her forties or fifties with COVID-19, enrolled during active disease.

The chain has TRBV2 and TRBJ1-5, with 8 bases aligning to TRBD1. The V gene's germline CDR1 is SNHLY and CDR2 FYNNEI. The J segment lost 5 bases and the V segment lost 7 bases, leaving 7 bases of the junction unmatched. The CDR3 is 14 amino acids. CDR3 sequence: CASIGGQGYQPQHF. For the CDR3, the DNA is TGTGCCAGCATCGGAGGACAGGGATATCAGCCCCAGCATTTT.

V and J are TRBV7-2 and TRBJ2-3; no firm D call. CDR3 size: 15 residues. Trimming took off 2 bases at V and 4 bases at J, with 13 bases between the two ends. Germline V gives CDR1 SGHTA, CDR2 FQGNSA. The CDR3 nucleotides are TGTGCCAGCAGCTTAAGCCGGCGGCCAGCAGATACGCAGTATTTT. Protein product: CASSLSRRPADTQYF.

In the case of this clone: This CDR3 is also generated by other DNA sequences in the sample. The chain carries TRBV29-1 and TRBJ2-3; no firm D call. V shed 1 base and J shed 0 bases, with 5 bases lying between them. In germline, CDR1 is SQVTM, CDR2 ANQGSEA. The CDR3 covers 13 residues. CDR3 loop: CSVEVGSTDTQYF. The CDR3 nucleotides are TGCAGCGTTGAAGTGGGCAGCACAGATACGCAGTATTTT.

This sequence joins TRBV29-1 and TRBJ2-5; 11 bases line up with TRBD1. The CDR3 covers 12 residues. V was pared by 7 bases and J by 5 bases, with 3 bases of the junction left unmatched. Germline values: CDR1 SQVTM, CDR2 ANQGSEA. CDR3 in DNA: TGCAGCGCTGGACAGGGGGCGGAGACCCAGTACTTC. Its protein product is CSAGQGAETQYF.

The chain links TRBV7-9 to TRBJ2-1, with a weak D call TRBD2 (5 bases). CDR3 length equals 14 residues. Germline CDR1 SEHNR, CDR2 FQNEAQ (reference sequence). The V and J ends lost 0 bases and 7 bases respectively, with 10 bases between them. The CDR3 coding sequence is TGTGCCAGCAGCTTAGCCGGACTTATAAATGAGCAGTTCTTC. It is translated as CASSLAGLINEQFF.

The chain couples TRBV6-5 to TRBJ1-2; the D gene is possibly TRBD1 (5 bases). Trimming left V 6 bases short and J 8 bases short, with 16 bases between. Germline V CDR1 and CDR2: MNHEY, SVGAGI. There are 13 residues in the CDR3. The CDR3, as DNA: TGTGCCAGCAGACCGTGGGGCGCAGGGGGCTACACCTTC. Encoded protein: CASRPWGAGGYTF.

The chain couples TRBV28 to TRBJ2-7; a possible D gene is TRBD2 (5 bases). The germline CDR1 and CDR2 sequences are MDHEN and SYDVKM. Trimming removed 5 bases at V and 1 base at J, with 12 bases between. The CDR3 is 14 amino acids. CDR3 nucleotide sequence: TGTGCCAGCAGTCCAACCACTAGTTCCTACGAGCAGTACTTC. Its protein product is CASSPTTSSYEQYF.

CDR3 bases: TGTGCCAGCAGCTCCCGAGCGTCTCAGTTCTTC. Protein: CASSSRASQFF. The rearrangement uses TRBV7-8 and TRBJ2-1; no firm D call. Trimming removed 4 bases from V and 13 bases from J, with 11 bases in between. Germline V CDR1 and CDR2: SGHVS, FQNEAQ. This CDR3 region has 11 residues. Based on the CDR3 plus reference TRBV7-8 and TRBJ2-1, the full variable domain is GAGVSQSPRYKVAKRGQDVALRCDPISGHVSLFWYQQALGQGPEFLTYFQNEAQLDKSGLPSDRFFAERPEGSVSTLKIQRTQQEDSAVYLCASSSRASQFFGPGTRLTVL.

DNA for the CDR3: TGTGCCAGCAGCAAAGTTACAGGGGGCGCATACAATGAGCAGTTCTTC. It yields the protein CASSKVTGGAYNEQFF. The chain carries TRBV21-1 and TRBJ2-1; the table names TRBD1, a call not compared with the DNA. TRBV21-1 is recorded as a pseudogene. The CDR3 is 16 amino acids.